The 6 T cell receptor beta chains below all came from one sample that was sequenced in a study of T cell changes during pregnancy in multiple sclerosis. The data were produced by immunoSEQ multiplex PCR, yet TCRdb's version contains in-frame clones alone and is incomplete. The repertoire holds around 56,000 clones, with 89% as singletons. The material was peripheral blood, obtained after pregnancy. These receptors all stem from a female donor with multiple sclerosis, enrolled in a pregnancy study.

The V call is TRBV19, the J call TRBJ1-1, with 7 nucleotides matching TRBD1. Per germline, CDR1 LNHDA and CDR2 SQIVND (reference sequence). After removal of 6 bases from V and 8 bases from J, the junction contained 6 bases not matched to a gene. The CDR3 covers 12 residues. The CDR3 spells CASRQGLAEAFF. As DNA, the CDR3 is TGTGCCAGTAGACAGGGGTTAGCGGAAGCTTTCTTT.

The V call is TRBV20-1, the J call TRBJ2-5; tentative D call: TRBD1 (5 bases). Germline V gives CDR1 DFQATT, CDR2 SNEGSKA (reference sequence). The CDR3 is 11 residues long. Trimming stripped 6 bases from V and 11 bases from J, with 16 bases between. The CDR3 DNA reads TGCAGTGCGGGGCAGGGCCATGAGCAGTACTTC. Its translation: CSAGQGHEQYF.

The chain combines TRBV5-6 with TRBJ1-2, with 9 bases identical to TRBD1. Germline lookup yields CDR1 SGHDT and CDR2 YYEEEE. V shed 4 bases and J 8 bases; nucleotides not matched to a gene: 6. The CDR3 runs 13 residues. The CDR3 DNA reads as TGTGCCAGCAGCGGGACAGGGCGCTCCGGCTACACCTTC. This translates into CASSGTGRSGYTF.

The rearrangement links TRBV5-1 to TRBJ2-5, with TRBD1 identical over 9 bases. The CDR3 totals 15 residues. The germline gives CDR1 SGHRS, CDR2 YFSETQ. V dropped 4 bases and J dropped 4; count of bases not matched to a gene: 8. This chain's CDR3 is CASSEDGTGSETQYF. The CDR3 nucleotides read TGCGCCAGCAGCGAGGACGGGACAGGGTCAGAGACCCAGTACTTC. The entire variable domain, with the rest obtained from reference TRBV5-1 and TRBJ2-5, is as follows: KAGVTQTPRYLIKTRGQQVTLSCSPISGHRSVSWYQQTPGQGLQFLFEYFSETQRNKGNFPGRFSGRQFSNSRSEMNVSTLELGDSALYLCASSEDGTGSETQYFGPGTRLLVL.

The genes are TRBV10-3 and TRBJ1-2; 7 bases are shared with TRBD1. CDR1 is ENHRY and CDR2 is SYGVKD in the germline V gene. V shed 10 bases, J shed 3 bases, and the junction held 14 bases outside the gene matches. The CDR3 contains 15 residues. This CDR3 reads CATRDSPSGDYGYTF. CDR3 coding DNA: TGTGCCACTCGGGACAGCCCCTCTGGAGACTATGGCTACACCTTC.

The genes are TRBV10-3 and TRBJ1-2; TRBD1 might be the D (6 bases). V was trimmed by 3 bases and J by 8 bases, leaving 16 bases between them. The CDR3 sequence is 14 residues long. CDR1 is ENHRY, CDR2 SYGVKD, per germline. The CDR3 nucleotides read TGTGCCATCAGTGACTCGGCGGGAGGGGGGGGCTACACCTTC. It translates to CAISDSAGGGGYTF.